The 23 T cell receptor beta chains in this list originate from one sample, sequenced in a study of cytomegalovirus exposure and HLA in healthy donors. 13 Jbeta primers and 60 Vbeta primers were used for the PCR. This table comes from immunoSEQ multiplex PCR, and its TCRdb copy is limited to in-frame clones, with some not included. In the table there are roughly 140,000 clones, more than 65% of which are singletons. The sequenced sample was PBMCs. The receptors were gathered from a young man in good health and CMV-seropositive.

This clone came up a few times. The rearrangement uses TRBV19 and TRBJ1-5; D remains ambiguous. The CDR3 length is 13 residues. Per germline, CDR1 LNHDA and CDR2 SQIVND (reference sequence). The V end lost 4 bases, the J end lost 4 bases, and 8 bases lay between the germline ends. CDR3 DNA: TGTGCCAGTAGTACATTCCCAAATCAGCCCCAGCATTTT. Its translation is CASSTFPNQPQHF.

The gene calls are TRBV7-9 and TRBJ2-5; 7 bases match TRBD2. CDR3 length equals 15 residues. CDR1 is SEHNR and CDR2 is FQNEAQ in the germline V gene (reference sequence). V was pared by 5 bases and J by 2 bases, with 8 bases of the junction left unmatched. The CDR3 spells CASSARIGGQETQYF. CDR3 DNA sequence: TGTGCCAGCAGCGCCCGAATCGGGGGGCAAGAGACCCAGTACTTC.

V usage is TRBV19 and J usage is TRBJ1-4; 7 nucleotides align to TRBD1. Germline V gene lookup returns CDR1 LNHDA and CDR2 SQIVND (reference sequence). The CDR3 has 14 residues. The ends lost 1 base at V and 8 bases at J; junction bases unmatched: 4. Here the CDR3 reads CASSIAQGVEKLFF. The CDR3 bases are TGTGCCAGTAGTATAGCCCAGGGGGTAGAAAAACTGTTTTTT.

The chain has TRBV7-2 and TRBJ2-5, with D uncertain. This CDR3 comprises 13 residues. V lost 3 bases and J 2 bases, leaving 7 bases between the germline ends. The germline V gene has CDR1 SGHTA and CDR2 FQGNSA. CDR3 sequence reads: CASSLIRQETQYF. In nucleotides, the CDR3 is TGTGCCAGCAGCTTGATCAGGCAAGAGACCCAGTACTTC.

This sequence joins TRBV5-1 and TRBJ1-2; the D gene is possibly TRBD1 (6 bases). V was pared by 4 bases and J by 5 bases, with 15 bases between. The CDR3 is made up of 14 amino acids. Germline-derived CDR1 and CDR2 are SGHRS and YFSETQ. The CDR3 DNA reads TGCGCCAGCAGCCCAGGGGATAGTTATTATGGCTACACCTTC. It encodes CASSPGDSYYGYTF.

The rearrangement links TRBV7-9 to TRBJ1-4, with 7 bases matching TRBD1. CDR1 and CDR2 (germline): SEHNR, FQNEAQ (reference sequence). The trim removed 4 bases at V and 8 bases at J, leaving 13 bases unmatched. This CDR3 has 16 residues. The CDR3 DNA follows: TGTGCCAGCAGCTCTGGTGATTACAGGGGCGGAGAAAAACTGTTTTTT. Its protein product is CASSSGDYRGGEKLFF.

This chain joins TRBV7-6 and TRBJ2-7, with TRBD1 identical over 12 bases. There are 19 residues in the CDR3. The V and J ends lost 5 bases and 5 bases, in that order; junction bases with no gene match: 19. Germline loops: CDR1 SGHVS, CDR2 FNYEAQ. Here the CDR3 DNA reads TGTGCCAGCAGCCCCACACCCACCACCGGGACAGGGGGCAGGAACGAGCAGTACTTC. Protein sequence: CASSPTPTTGTGGRNEQYF.

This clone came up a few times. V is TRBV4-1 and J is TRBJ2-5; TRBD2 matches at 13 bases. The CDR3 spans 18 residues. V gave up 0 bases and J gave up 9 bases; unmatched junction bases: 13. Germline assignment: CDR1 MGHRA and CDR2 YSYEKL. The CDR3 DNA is TGCGCCAGCAGCCAAGAAACTAGCGGGGGGGCCGAAGGGAGGGCCCAGTACTTC. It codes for CASSQETSGGAEGRAQYF.

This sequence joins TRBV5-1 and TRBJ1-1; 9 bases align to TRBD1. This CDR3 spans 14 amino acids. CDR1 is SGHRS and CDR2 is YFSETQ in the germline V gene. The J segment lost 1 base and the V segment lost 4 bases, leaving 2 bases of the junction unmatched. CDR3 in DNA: TGCGCCAGCAGCGGACAGGGGTCGAACACTGAAGCTTTCTTT. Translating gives CASSGQGSNTEAFF. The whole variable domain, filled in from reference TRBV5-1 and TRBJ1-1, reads KAGVTQTPRYLIKTRGQQVTLSCSPISGHRSVSWYQQTPGQGLQFLFEYFSETQRNKGNFPGRFSGRQFSNSRSEMNVSTLELGDSALYLCASSGQGSNTEAFFGQGTRLTVV.

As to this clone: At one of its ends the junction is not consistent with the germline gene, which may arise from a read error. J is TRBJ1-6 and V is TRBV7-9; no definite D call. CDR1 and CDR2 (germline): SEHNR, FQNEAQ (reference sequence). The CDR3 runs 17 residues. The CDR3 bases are TGTTCCAGCAGCTTAGACGTGGGAGGCCCCTATAATTCACCCCTCCACTTT. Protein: CSSSLDVGGPYNSPLHF.

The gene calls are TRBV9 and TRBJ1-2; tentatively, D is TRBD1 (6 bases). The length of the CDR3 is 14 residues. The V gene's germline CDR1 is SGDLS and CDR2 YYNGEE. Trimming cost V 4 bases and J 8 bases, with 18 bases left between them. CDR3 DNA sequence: TGTGCCAGCAGCAGAGGGGAGGGGGTAGGGGGCTACACCTTC. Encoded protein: CASSRGEGVGGYTF. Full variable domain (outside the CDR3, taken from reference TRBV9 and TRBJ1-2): DSGVTQTPKHLITATGQRVTLRCSPRSGDLSVYWYQQSLDQGLQFLIQYYNGEERAKGNILERFSAQQFPDLHSELNLSSLELGDSALYFCASSRGEGVGGYTFGSGTRLTVV.

The DNA for the CDR3 is TGTGCCAGCAGTGAAAACTCCCTTAGCGGGAACCCCTACGAGCAGTACTTC. Amino acid sequence: CASSENSLSGNPYEQYF. V is TRBV6-1 and J is TRBJ2-7; 8 positions agree with TRBD2. The germline V gene has CDR1 MNHNS and CDR2 SASEGT. There are 17 residues in the CDR3. V gave up 2 bases and J gave up 2 bases; unmatched junction bases: 11.

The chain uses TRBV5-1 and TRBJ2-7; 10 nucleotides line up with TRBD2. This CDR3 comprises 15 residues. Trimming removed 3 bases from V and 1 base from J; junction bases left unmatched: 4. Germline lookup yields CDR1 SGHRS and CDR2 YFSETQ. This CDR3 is CASSYSGGSSYEQYF. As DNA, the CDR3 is TGCGCCAGCAGCTATAGCGGGGGGTCTTCCTACGAGCAGTACTTC. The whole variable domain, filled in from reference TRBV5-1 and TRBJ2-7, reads KAGVTQTPRYLIKTRGQQVTLSCSPISGHRSVSWYQQTPGQGLQFLFEYFSETQRNKGNFPGRFSGRQFSNSRSEMNVSTLELGDSALYLCASSYSGGSSYEQYFGPGTRLTVT.

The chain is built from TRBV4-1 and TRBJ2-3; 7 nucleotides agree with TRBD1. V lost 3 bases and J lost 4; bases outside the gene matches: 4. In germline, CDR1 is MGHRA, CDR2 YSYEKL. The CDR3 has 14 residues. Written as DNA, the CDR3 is TGCGCCAGCAGCCAGGTACAGGGGCCAGATACGCAGTATTTT. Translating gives CASSQVQGPDTQYF.

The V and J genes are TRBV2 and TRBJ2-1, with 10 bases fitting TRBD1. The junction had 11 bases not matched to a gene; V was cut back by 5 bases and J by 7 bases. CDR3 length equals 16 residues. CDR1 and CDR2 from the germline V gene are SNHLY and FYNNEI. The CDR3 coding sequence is TGTGCCAGCAGTCTACTCTGGACAGGGGGTTTGAATGAGCAGTTCTTC. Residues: CASSLLWTGGLNEQFF.

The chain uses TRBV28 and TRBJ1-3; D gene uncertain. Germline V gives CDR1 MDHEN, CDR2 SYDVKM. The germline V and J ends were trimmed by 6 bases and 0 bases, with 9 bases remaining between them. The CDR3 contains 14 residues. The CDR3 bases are TGTGCCAGCAGGAGGGCCATCTCTGGAAACACCATATATTTT. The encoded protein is CASRRAISGNTIYF.

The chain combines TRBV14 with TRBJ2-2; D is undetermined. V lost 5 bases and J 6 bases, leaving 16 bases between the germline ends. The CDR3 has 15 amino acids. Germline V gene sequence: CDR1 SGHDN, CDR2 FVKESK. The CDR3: CASSFHSSVAGELFF. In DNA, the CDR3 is TGTGCCAGCAGCTTCCACTCCTCCGTGGCCGGGGAGCTGTTTTTT.

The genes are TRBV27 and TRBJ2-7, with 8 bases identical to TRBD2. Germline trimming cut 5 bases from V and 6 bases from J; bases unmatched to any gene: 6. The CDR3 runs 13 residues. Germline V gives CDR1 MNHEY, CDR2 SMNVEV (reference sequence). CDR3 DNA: TGTGCCAGCAGTCCGGGACTAGTTGTCGAGCAGTACTTC. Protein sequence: CASSPGLVVEQYF.

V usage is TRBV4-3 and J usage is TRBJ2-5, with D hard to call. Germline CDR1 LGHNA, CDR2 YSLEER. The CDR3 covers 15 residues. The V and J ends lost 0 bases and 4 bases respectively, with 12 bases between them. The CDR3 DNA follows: TGCGCCAGCAGCCAAGAAGTTCGGGTACGAGAGACCCAGTACTTC. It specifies CASSQEVRVRETQYF.

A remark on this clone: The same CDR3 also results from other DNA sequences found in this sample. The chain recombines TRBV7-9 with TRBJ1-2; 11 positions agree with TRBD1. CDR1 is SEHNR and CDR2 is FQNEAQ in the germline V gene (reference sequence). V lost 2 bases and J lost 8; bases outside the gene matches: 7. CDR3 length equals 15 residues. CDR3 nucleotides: TGTGCCAGCAGCTTACTCGGACAGGGGGCGGGGGGCTACACCTTC. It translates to CASSLLGQGAGGYTF.

The CDR3: CASSLRGNTIYF. In DNA form, the CDR3 reads TGTGCCAGCAGTCTGAGGGGAAACACCATATATTTT. The chain links TRBV2 to TRBJ1-3; no clear D. The V end was cut by 5 bases, the J end by 4 bases, with 6 bases between. This CDR3 comprises 12 residues. Germline CDR1 and CDR2: SNHLY and FYNNEI.

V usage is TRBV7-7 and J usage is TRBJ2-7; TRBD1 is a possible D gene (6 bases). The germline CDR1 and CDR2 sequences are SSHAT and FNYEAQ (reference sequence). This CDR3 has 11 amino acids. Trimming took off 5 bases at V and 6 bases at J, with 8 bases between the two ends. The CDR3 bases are TGTGCCAGCAGCGCAGGGGTCGAGCAGTACTTC. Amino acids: CASSAGVEQYF.

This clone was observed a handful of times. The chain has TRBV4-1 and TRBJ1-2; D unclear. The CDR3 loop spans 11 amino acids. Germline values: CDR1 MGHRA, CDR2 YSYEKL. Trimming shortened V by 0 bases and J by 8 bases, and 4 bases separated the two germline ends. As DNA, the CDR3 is TGCGCCAGCAGCCAAGATCTAGGCTACACCTTC. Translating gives CASSQDLGYTF.